The clone carrying this T cell receptor beta chain showed up just a few times. The target antigen is unknown. The record originates from a study of post-analysis software for immune sequencing data. The overall study: As for disease course, relapsing-remitting, secondary progressive and progressive-relapsing multiple sclerosis were all included.

cDNA libraries for TCR beta contained unique molecular identifiers. The yield from roughly 1 to 10 million T cells was 500,000 or so cDNA molecules in total. TCRdb passed the PCR reads through MiXCR, listing each CDR3 protein once. The data show over 150,000 distinct CDR3 sequences, approximately 30% seen once. Whole-study results and caveats: F-measure co-clustering was strong for batch-matched samples. Among multiple sclerosis patients, normalized Chao1 diversity was significantly below that of controls. About 5 TRBV segments were more frequent in patients than controls; TRBV5-6, TRBV5-1 and TRBV20-1 belonged to this group.

CDR1 and CDR2 from the germline V gene are KGHSH and LQKENI. The CDR3 extends over 14 amino acids. This chain uses TRBV18 with TRBJ2-5; D is unresolved. The DNA end is more similar to TRBJ2-7, so the J call may be wrong. The sequenced material came from blood. This receptor was identified in a girl aged 10-17 years with multiple sclerosis. Here the CDR3 DNA reads TGTGCCAGCTCACCTCCCGCAGACCCTCACGAGCAGTACTTC. It specifies CASSPPADPHEQYF.